These 22 T cell receptor beta chains were all obtained from the same sample, sequenced in a study of monozygotic twins with cystic fibrosis. Only in-frame clones appear in the TCRdb table, and some are missing; sequencing was by immunoSEQ multiplex PCR. The profile shows 30,000 to 35,000 clones, around 66% of them singletons. The sample was blood. The receptors stem from a girl aged 10 to 17 with cystic fibrosis.

V is TRBV18 and J is TRBJ1-2; D unclear. Germline V CDR1 and CDR2: KGHSH, LQKENI. The CDR3 runs 18 residues. V lost 8 bases to trimming and J lost 4 bases, with 29 bases between them. DNA for the CDR3: TGTGCCAGCACGCCAGAGGGCTGGTCGGCCCTATTAGTCTATGGCTACACCTTC. Its protein is CASTPEGWSALLVYGYTF.

This clone was picked up one time. This rearrangement joins TRBV11-2 to TRBJ2-7; 9 bases line up with TRBD2. The CDR3 has 15 residues. With 1 base clipped from V and 3 bases from J, the junction kept 4 bases outside the gene matches. CDR1 is SGHAT, CDR2 FQNNGV, per germline. CDR3 sequence reads: CASSLALAGNYEQYF. In DNA form, the CDR3 reads TGTGCCAGCAGCTTAGCTCTAGCGGGAAACTACGAGCAGTACTTC.

The chain carries TRBV6-6 and TRBJ1-2; D unresolved. This CDR3 is 13 amino acids long. Germline CDR1 is MNHNY and CDR2 is SVGAGI (reference sequence). V was shortened by 2 bases and J by 5 bases, with 9 bases between the two germline ends. For the CDR3, the DNA is TGTGCCAGCAGTTACAGTCAGTCTTATGGCTACACCTTC. Protein product: CASSYSQSYGYTF.

This rearrangement joins TRBV19 to TRBJ1-2; no definite D call. Per germline, CDR1 LNHDA and CDR2 SQIVND (reference sequence). The CDR3 runs to 14 residues. Trimming pared 6 bases from V and 0 bases from J, leaving 11 bases between. The CDR3 spells CASSAGWANYGYTF. CDR3 nucleotide sequence: TGTGCCAGTAGCGCAGGTTGGGCTAACTATGGCTACACCTTC.

This clone has a handful of counts. The chain has TRBV5-4 and TRBJ2-3; 8 bases agree with TRBD2. The germline V gene has CDR1 SGHNT and CDR2 YYREEE (reference sequence). The CDR3 is 14 amino acids. V trimming: 9 bases; J trimming: 1 base; junction bases outside the gene matches: 7. The CDR3 here is CAMRGDLGTDTQYF. The DNA for the CDR3 is TGTGCCATGCGGGGGGATCTAGGCACAGATACGCAGTATTTT. Looking up the rest from reference TRBV5-4 and TRBJ2-3 gives the full variable domain: ETGVTQSPTHLIKTRGQQVTLRCSSQSGHNTVSWYQQALGQGPQFIFQYYREEENGRGNFPPRFSGLQFPNYSSELNVNALELDDSALYLCAMRGDLGTDTQYFGPGTRLTVL.

The CDR3 DNA is TGTGCCAGCAGCACCTACGGAGCGGGTAAATCAGTC. Protein product: CASSTYGAGKSV. This sequence joins TRBV21-1 and TRBJ2-7; the D call of TRBD2 is as the table states it, not checked on the DNA. TRBV21-1 is deemed a pseudogene. The CDR3 is 12 amino acids.

This chain links TRBV5-4 with TRBJ2-3; TRBD2 agrees at 8 bases. After removal of 4 bases from V and 3 bases from J, the junction contained 10 bases not matched to a gene. Looked up from germline, CDR1 is SGHNT and CDR2 is YYREEE (reference sequence). This CDR3 has 16 residues. CDR3 residues: CASSPGVAGNTDTQYF. The CDR3 DNA reads TGTGCCAGCAGCCCCGGGGTAGCGGGAAATACAGATACGCAGTATTTT.

The V gene is TRBV9, the J gene TRBJ1-1; unclear D gene. CDR1 and CDR2 (germline): SGDLS, YYNGEE. Deletions cut 4 bases from V and 3 bases from J, with 19 bases between. The CDR3 is 16 residues long. CDR3 in amino acids: CASSPHLGRADTEAFF. CDR3 DNA sequence: TGTGCCAGCAGCCCACATTTGGGGAGGGCCGACACTGAAGCTTTCTTT.

V usage is TRBV29-1 and J usage is TRBJ2-3; no clear D. Germline V gene lookup returns CDR1 SQVTM and CDR2 ANQGSEA. Trimming pared 2 bases from V and 2 bases from J, leaving 14 bases between. This CDR3 comprises 15 residues. The CDR3 DNA reads as TGCAGCGTTGAAACCCGGGCTTTTGACACAGATACGCAGTATTTT. It codes for CSVETRAFDTDTQYF.

This clone was seen only a few times. The rearrangement joins TRBV11-1 to TRBJ1-1; the match to TRBD1 covers 11 bases. The V gene's germline CDR1 is SGHAT and CDR2 FQDESV (reference sequence). V was clipped by 6 bases and J by 4 bases; unmatched bases: 7. CDR3 length: 15 residues. CDR3 in DNA: TGTGCCAGCAGTCTCCCCGGGACAGGGGGCACTGAAGCTTTCTTT. This sequence encodes CASSLPGTGGTEAFF.

The rearrangement uses TRBV5-6 and TRBJ2-7; possibly TRBD1 or TRBD2 for D (6 bases each). The CDR3 runs 12 residues. The germline V gene has CDR1 SGHDT and CDR2 YYEEEE. V was cut by 0 bases and J by 6 bases, with 7 bases left in between. DNA for the CDR3: TGTGCCAGCAGCTTGGAGGGGGGCGAGCAGTACGTC. Its translation is CASSLEGGEQYV.

The chain carries TRBV15 and TRBJ2-7, with 8 bases aligning to TRBD1. Unmatched junction bases numbered 3, after V lost 4 bases and J lost 7 bases. CDR1 is LNHNV, CDR2 YYDKDF, per germline (reference sequence). This CDR3 contains 12 residues. The CDR3 nucleotides read TGTGCCACCAGCACCCGGACAGGGGAGCAGTACGTC. It is translated as CATSTRTGEQYV.

The chain carries TRBV9 and TRBJ1-1; no firm D call. The CDR3 is 14 residues long. The germline V gene encodes CDR1 SGDLS and CDR2 YYNGEE. Trimming removed 3 bases from V and 14 bases from J, with 23 bases in between. The CDR3 sequence: CASSASLGGPISFF. As DNA, the CDR3 is TGTGCCAGCAGCGCATCGCTGGGAGGGCCCATTTCCTTCTTT. Full variable domain (remainder filled in from reference TRBV9 and TRBJ1-1): DSGVTQTPKHLITATGQRVTLRCSPRSGDLSVYWYQQSLDQGLQFLIQYYNGEERAKGNILERFSAQQFPDLHSELNLSSLELGDSALYFCASSASLGGPISFFGQGTRLTVV.

In this sample, this clone turned up once. This chain joins TRBV25-1 and TRBJ2-1; D is uncertain. Germline V lookup: CDR1 MGHDK, CDR2 SYGVNS. The CDR3 runs 11 residues. V lost 6 bases and J lost 5, with 5 bases in between. The CDR3 reads CASRGHNEQFF. As DNA, the CDR3 is TGTGCCAGCAGAGGGCACAATGAGCAGTTCTTC.

The chain carries TRBV7-2 and TRBJ2-3, with 12 bases lining up with TRBD2. The CDR3 is made up of 17 amino acids. Trimming cost V 3 bases and J 1 base; bases outside gene matches: 5. Germline CDR1 reads SGHTA; CDR2 reads FQGNSA. CDR3 residues: CASSFPLAGGGTDTQYF. In DNA, the CDR3 is TGTGCCAGCAGCTTCCCTCTAGCGGGAGGGGGCACAGATACGCAGTATTTT.

The V and J genes are TRBV4-2 and TRBJ2-5; 12 bases map to TRBD2. CDR3 size: 21 residues. V shed 3 bases, J shed 3 bases, and the junction held 20 bases outside the gene matches. The germline V gene encodes CDR1 LGHNA and CDR2 YNFKEQ. CDR3 coding DNA: TGTGCCAGCAGCCATCAAATGGCCCCGGCTAGCGGGAGGGGTAAGGAAGAGACCCAGTACTTC. It codes for CASSHQMAPASGRGKEETQYF.

The chain combines TRBV6-4 with TRBJ2-1, with 7 bases lining up with TRBD2. CDR1 is MRHNA, CDR2 SNTAGT, per germline. Germline trimming cut 2 bases from V and 11 bases from J; bases unmatched to any gene: 9. This CDR3 has 14 amino acids. CDR3 sequence: CASSDQRGEFKQFF. Here the CDR3 DNA reads TGTGCCAGCAGTGACCAGCGGGGAGAGTTTAAGCAGTTCTTC.

The chain carries TRBV14 and TRBJ2-1; D is unclear. V was shortened by 1 base and J by 6 bases, with 16 bases between the two germline ends. Per germline, CDR1 SGHDN and CDR2 FVKESK. The CDR3 has 16 residues. The CDR3 reads CASSQALGGPRNEQFF. CDR3 DNA sequence: TGTGCCAGCAGCCAAGCACTGGGTGGTCCCCGCAATGAGCAGTTCTTC.

J is TRBJ1-1 and V is TRBV7-9, with D possibly matching TRBD1 (5 bases). Germline assignment: CDR1 SEHNR and CDR2 FQNEAQ (reference sequence). CDR3 size: 13 residues. Trimming left V 1 base short and J 7 bases short, with 10 bases between. CDR3 in DNA: TGTGCCAGCAGCTTAGGAGTCGGGGGTGAAGCTTTCTTT. Its translation is CASSLGVGGEAFF.

The CDR3, as DNA: TGTGCCATCAGTGAACCGACAGCCAGTCCTAACTATGGCTACACCTTC. This translates into CAISEPTASPNYGYTF. The chain joins TRBV10-3 to TRBJ1-2, with D maybe TRBD1 (5 bases). Germline CDR1 reads ENHRY; CDR2 reads SYGVKD. This CDR3 has 16 residues. The germline V and J ends were trimmed by 3 bases and 0 bases, with 14 bases remaining between them.

V and J are TRBV19 and TRBJ2-4; tentatively, D is TRBD1 or TRBD2 (5 bases each). This CDR3 region has 16 residues. Germline CDR1 reads LNHDA; CDR2 reads SQIVND (reference sequence). V was clipped by 5 bases and J by 0 bases, with 14 bases between them. DNA of the CDR3: TGTGCCAGTAGTCCGCAGGGACCCGTAGCCAAAAACATTCAGTACTTC. Amino acids: CASSPQGPVAKNIQYF.

The rearrangement joins TRBV25-1 to TRBJ2-3; 12 bases align to TRBD2. With 7 bases clipped from V and 3 bases from J, the junction kept 11 bases outside the gene matches. The CDR3 is 17 residues long. CDR1 and CDR2 (germline): MGHDK, SYGVNS. CDR3 coding DNA: TGTGCCAGCACCGAGGAGACTAGCGGGAGTGGAACAGATACGCAGTATTTT. Its translation is CASTEETSGSGTDTQYF.